The next 2 T cell receptor beta chains were all read from a single sample in a study of shared clonotypes between healthy human individuals. Data came from immunoSEQ multiplex PCR; TCRdb stores just in-frame clones and leaves some out. Of over 950,000 clones listed, approximately 80% are singletons. Source material: memory CD4+ T cells from PBMCs. Subset here: CD45RA-negative fraction. Source of these receptors: a man aged 18-30 years in good health. Some clones in this sample may be carry-over from other donors' samples.

The chain couples TRBV7-2 to TRBJ2-3; tentative D call: TRBD2 (6 bases). The CDR3 totals 12 residues. In germline, CDR1 is SGHTA, CDR2 FQGNSA. V was shortened by 5 bases and J by 8 bases, with 11 bases between the two germline ends. CDR3 in DNA: TGTGCCAGCAGCCCGGAGCGGGTTACGCAGTATTTT. Amino acid sequence: CASSPERVTQYF.

The gene calls are TRBV10-3 and TRBJ1-2; D is unresolved. Per the germline V gene, CDR1 is ENHRY and CDR2 is SYGVKD. This CDR3 comprises 14 residues. The V and J ends lost 0 bases and 5 bases respectively, with 10 bases between them. The CDR3 spells CAISESREQYGYTF. CDR3 nucleotides: TGTGCCATCAGTGAGTCGAGGGAGCAGTATGGCTACACCTTC.